This TCR beta chain came from a study of T cells in Graves' hyperthyroidism and ophthalmopathy. Amplification of TCR beta CDR3 regions was performed using RNA transcripts as template. HTBI primers were the set used in a first-round RT-PCR of the TCR CDR3. One entry per CDR3 protein results from TCRdb running MiXCR on the multiplex PCR reads. The sample yields under 350,000 distinct CDR3 sequences, around a quarter seen once. The ends were cut back, 4 bases at V and 1 base at J, with 7 bases in the middle. The CDR3 runs 13 residues. Germline V lookup: CDR1 MNHNS, CDR2 SASEGT. This clonotype has ten or more counts.

The clonotype was recovered from a man between 35 and 55 years old with Graves' hyperthyroidism that later progressed to Graves' ophthalmopathy. The sequenced sample consisted of blood. The chain combines TRBV6-1 with TRBJ2-5; no firm D call. The CDR3 sequence is CASSVLSQETQYF. CDR3 DNA: TGTGCCAGCAGTGTCCTGAGCCAAGAGACCCAGTACTTC.